Each of the 10 T cell receptor beta chains below was sequenced from the same sample in a study of T cell responses to AZD1222 COVID-19 vaccine. Sequenced by immunoSEQ multiplex PCR; TCRdb stores in-frame clones only, minus some. This table holds 100,000 to 150,000 clones, 90% found once. The sample in question was peripheral blood, obtained on day 0 of MenACWY control vaccination. The receptors come from an adult in good health.

V and J are TRBV2 and TRBJ2-1; the match to TRBD2 covers 12 bases. Germline CDR1 and CDR2: SNHLY and FYNNEI. This CDR3 has 15 residues. V dropped 3 bases and J dropped 7; count of bases not matched to a gene: 4. The CDR3 DNA sequence: TGTGCCAGCAGTGACATCACTAGCGGGAGGAATGAGCAGTTCTTC. Translating it yields CASSDITSGRNEQFF.

This clone was counted a single time. V gene TRBV28 combines with J gene TRBJ1-5, with TRBD1 as a possible D gene (5 bases). CDR3 length: 13 amino acids. The V gene lost 5 bases and the J gene lost 1 base, with 6 bases spanning the gap. Germline V CDR1 and CDR2: MDHEN, SYDVKM. The CDR3 nucleotides are TGTGCCAGCAGTGGGGACAGCAATCAGCCCCAGCATTTT. Residues: CASSGDSNQPQHF.

V gene TRBV7-3 combines with J gene TRBJ2-7; D unresolved. This CDR3 contains 13 residues. Trimming left V 5 bases short and J 4 bases short, with 12 bases between. Germline V gene sequence: CDR1 SGHTA, CDR2 FQGTGA. The chain's CDR3 is CASSPGPGYEQYF. The CDR3 coding sequence is TGTGCCAGCAGCCCGGGCCCAGGATACGAGCAGTACTTC.

V gene TRBV28 combines with J gene TRBJ2-7; 7 bases fit TRBD2. Germline lookup yields CDR1 MDHEN and CDR2 SYDVKM. After removal of 3 bases from V and 6 bases from J, the junction contained 14 bases not matched to a gene. The CDR3 sequence is 16 residues long. CDR3 residues: CASSFQGGSSLIEQYF. The CDR3 DNA is TGTGCCAGCAGTTTTCAGGGCGGGAGTTCCCTAATCGAGCAGTACTTC.

The DNA for the CDR3 is TGTGCCAGCTCACCACCGGGACAGAAAATCTATGGCTACACCTTC. This translates into CASSPPGQKIYGYTF. The V call is TRBV18, the J call TRBJ1-2; 7 bases align to TRBD1. The CDR3 is 15 residues long. J was trimmed by 4 bases and V by 0 bases; bases with no gene match: 5. Germline V lookup: CDR1 KGHSH, CDR2 LQKENI.

The DNA of the CDR3 is TGTGCCAGCAGCCAACCACCTTCCTGGGGCAAATCTTACAATGAGCAGTTCTTC. Translation: CASSQPPSWGKSYNEQFF. This chain connects TRBV3-1 (or the pseudogene TRBV3-2) to TRBJ2-1, with a tentative D call TRBD1 (5 bases). Germline CDR1 and CDR2: LGHDT and YNNKEL (reference sequence). The germline V and J ends were trimmed by 2 bases and 4 bases, with 21 bases remaining between them. The CDR3 has 18 residues.

V usage is TRBV5-4 and J usage is TRBJ2-6; TRBD1 matches at 9 bases. Trimming took 3 bases from V and 4 from J; bases not matched to a gene: 2. The CDR3 spans 15 residues. The germline gives CDR1 SGHNT, CDR2 YYREEE (reference sequence). In DNA, the CDR3 is TGTGCCAGCAGCTACAGGGGGCCAGGGGCCAACGTCCTGACTTTC. Amino acids: CASSYRGPGANVLTF.

The chain carries TRBV15 and TRBJ2-3; 12 bases fit TRBD2. Per the germline V gene, CDR1 is LNHNV and CDR2 is YYDKDF (reference sequence). V dropped 5 bases and J dropped 4; count of bases not matched to a gene: 22. This CDR3 spans 21 amino acids. This CDR3 is CATSEGGGQGSTSGRPDTQYF. The CDR3 DNA reads as TGTGCCACCAGCGAAGGGGGAGGGCAGGGCTCGACTAGCGGGAGACCAGATACGCAGTATTTT.

The chain couples TRBV19 to TRBJ1-3; unclear D gene. Germline CDR1 LNHDA, CDR2 SQIVND (reference sequence). CDR3 length: 14 amino acids. V shed 9 bases and J shed 0 bases, with 12 bases lying between them. The CDR3 coding sequence is TGTGCCAGGGCCGCCCATGGCTCTGGAAACACCATATATTTT. It yields the protein CARAAHGSGNTIYF.

The chain couples TRBV3-1 (or the pseudogene TRBV3-2) to TRBJ2-3, with 9 bases aligning to TRBD2. Germline-derived CDR1 and CDR2 are LGHDT and YNNKEL (reference sequence). With 1 base clipped from V and 4 bases from J, the junction kept 6 bases outside the gene matches. This CDR3 contains 16 residues. DNA for the CDR3: TGTGCCAGCAGCCAAGGGCGGGAGGGCCTGGCAGATACGCAGTATTTT. Translation: CASSQGREGLADTQYF.